The sequence of this T cell receptor beta chain was determined in a study of T cell repertoires in cytomegalovirus infection. Background on the study: Public TCR beta signatures provided an indication of both CMV infection and a matching HLA type. Whole-study findings and limits: Predominance within the ex vivo response was attributable to HLA-C-restricted CMV-specific TCR beta clonotypes. Identification of carriers of CMV plus the relevant HLA was achieved through cumulative public TCR beta family frequency.

This clonotype was found many times. Its antigen is unidentified. TCRdb fed the reads into MiXCR, producing one record per CDR3 protein. The sample records almost 550,000 distinct CDR3 sequences, about 15% being singletons. The CDR3 contains 14 residues. CDR1 is SGHAT, CDR2 FQNNGV, per germline. The V gene lost 1 base and the J gene lost 1 base, with 8 bases spanning the gap. The specimen was CD8+ T cells from PBMCs. The chain joins TRBV11-2 to TRBJ2-7; D gene uncertain. This clonotype was sampled from a human donor in good health (CMV status not recorded). Some clones in this sample may be carry-over from other donors' samples. DNA of the CDR3: TGTGCCAGCAGCTTAGTTGACCAATCCTACGAGCAGTACTTC. Translated: CASSLVDQSYEQYF. Combining the CDR3 with reference TRBV11-2 and TRBJ2-7 gives the whole variable domain EAGVAQSPRYKIIEKRQSVAFWCNPISGHATLYWYQQILGQGPKLLIQFQNNGVVDDSQLPKDRFSAERLKGVDSTLKIQPAKLEDSAVYLCASSLVDQSYEQYFGPGTRLTVT.